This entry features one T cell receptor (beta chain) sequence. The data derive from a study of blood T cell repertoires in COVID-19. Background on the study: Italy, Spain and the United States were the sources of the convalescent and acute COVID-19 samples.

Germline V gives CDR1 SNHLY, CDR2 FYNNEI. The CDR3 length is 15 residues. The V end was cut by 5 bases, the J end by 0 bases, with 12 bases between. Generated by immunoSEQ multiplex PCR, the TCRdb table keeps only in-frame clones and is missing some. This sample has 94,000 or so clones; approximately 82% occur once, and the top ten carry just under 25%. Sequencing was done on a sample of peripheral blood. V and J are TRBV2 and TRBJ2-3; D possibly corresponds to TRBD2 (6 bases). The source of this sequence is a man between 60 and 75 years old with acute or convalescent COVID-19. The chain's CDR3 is CASSSSGSSTDTQYF. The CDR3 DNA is TGTGCCAGCAGTTCGAGCGGGTCTAGCACAGATACGCAGTATTTT. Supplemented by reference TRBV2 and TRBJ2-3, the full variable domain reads EPEVTQTPSHQVTQMGQEVILRCVPISNHLYFYWYRQILGQKVEFLVSFYNNEISEKSEIFDDQFSVERPDGSNFTLKIRSTKLEDSAMYFCASSSSGSSTDTQYFGPGTRLTVL.